One sample yielded the 30 T cell receptor beta chains listed below, sequenced in a study of CD8 T cells in ankylosing spondylitis. The study, taken as a whole, reports: Among TCR beta sequences, a motif of under 10 highly homologous variants appeared characteristic of ankylosing spondylitis blood.

Their antigens are not known. TCRdb redid the calling of the 5' RACE reads with MiXCR, one entry per CDR3 protein. The data show more than 100,000 distinct CDR3 sequences, roughly a sixth seen once. Sequencing was done on a sample of blood, either unsorted or a sorted T cell fraction (not recorded which). The receptor source for this set is a male donor with ankylosing spondylitis.

V usage is TRBV20-1 and J usage is TRBJ2-7; D possibly corresponds to TRBD1 (5 bases). Germline V gene sequence: CDR1 DFQATT, CDR2 SNEGSKA (reference sequence). Trimming removed 0 bases at V and 0 bases at J, with 18 bases between. The CDR3 has 17 residues. The CDR3 loop is CSARDPQGALSSYEQYF. The CDR3 nucleotides are TGCAGTGCTAGAGATCCCCAGGGCGCATTGAGCTCCTACGAGCAGTACTTC.

The chain couples TRBV20-1 to TRBJ2-3, with a tentative D call TRBD1 (6 bases). The ends were cut back, 2 bases at V and 3 bases at J, with 12 bases in the middle. CDR3 length: 14 residues. Germline CDR1 DFQATT, CDR2 SNEGSKA (reference sequence). The CDR3 coding sequence is TGCAGTGCTAGACCAGGGGAGAGGACAGATACGCAGTATTTT. This codes for CSARPGERTDTQYF.

This clonotype was seen a few times. The CDR3 sequence: CASSLRVSGVADTQYF. The CDR3 DNA is TGTGCCAGCTCACTGCGGGTCTCAGGAGTTGCAGATACGCAGTATTTT. V gene TRBV18 combines with J gene TRBJ2-3; D possibly corresponds to TRBD2 (5 bases). Germline values: CDR1 KGHSH, CDR2 LQKENI. Deletions cut 4 bases from V and 4 bases from J, with 18 bases between. CDR3 length: 16 amino acids.

This clonotype was found many times. V usage is TRBV29-1 and J usage is TRBJ2-7; a possible D gene is TRBD2 (6 bases). V was pared by 3 bases and J by 3 bases, with 6 bases between. Per the germline V gene, CDR1 is SQVTM and CDR2 is ANQGSEA. CDR3 length equals 11 residues. The CDR3: CSVEDYYEQYF. DNA of the CDR3: TGCAGCGTTGAGGACTACTACGAGCAGTACTTC.

This clonotype was detected ten times or more. The V and J genes are TRBV11-3 and TRBJ2-1; 9 nucleotides agree with TRBD2. The junction had 6 bases not matched to a gene; V was cut back by 4 bases and J by 5 bases. This CDR3 contains 15 residues. CDR1 is SGHNT and CDR2 is YENEEA in the germline V gene. The CDR3 DNA reads as TGTGCCAGCAGCTCCCGACTAGCGGAGAACAATGAGCAGTTCTTC. Protein sequence: CASSSRLAENNEQFF.

The V gene is TRBV7-9, the J gene TRBJ2-2; D is undetermined. V lost 1 base, J lost 1 base, and 10 bases lay in between. Germline values: CDR1 SEHNR, CDR2 FQNEAQ (reference sequence). CDR3 length equals 16 residues. The CDR3 loop reads CASSLVGSWNTGELFF. CDR3 coding DNA: TGTGCCAGCAGCTTAGTGGGCAGTTGGAACACCGGGGAGCTGTTTTTT.

The rearrangement joins TRBV6-2 or TRBV6-3 to TRBJ2-1; D perhaps matches TRBD1 (6 bases). The V and J ends lost 3 bases and 8 bases respectively, with 11 bases between them. This CDR3 is built from 13 residues. Germline loops: CDR1 MNHEY, CDR2 SVGEGT. This CDR3 reads CASSYRGFDEQFF. The CDR3 DNA reads TGTGCCAGCAGTTATAGGGGGTTCGATGAGCAGTTCTTC.

V is TRBV12-3 or TRBV12-4 and J is TRBJ1-1; D is perhaps TRBD1 (6 bases). The CDR3 is 14 residues long. V lost 3 bases and J lost 4, with 12 bases in between. DNA of the CDR3: TGTGCCAGCAGTTTCAGACAGGCAAGCACTGAAGCTTTCTTT. It is translated as CASSFRQASTEAFF.

This clonotype has just a few counts. This rearrangement joins TRBV6-2 or TRBV6-3 to TRBJ2-7; 7 bases map to TRBD1. Germline V CDR1 and CDR2: MNHEY, SVGEGT. Trimming removed 4 bases from V and 0 bases from J; junction bases left unmatched: 3. This CDR3 has 14 residues. CDR3: CASSSGGDSYEQYF. The CDR3 DNA is TGTGCCAGCAGTTCAGGGGGAGACTCCTACGAGCAGTACTTC.

The V gene is TRBV20-1, the J gene TRBJ2-2; tentative D call: TRBD2 (6 bases). There are 16 residues in the CDR3. Germline V lookup: CDR1 DFQATT, CDR2 SNEGSKA (reference sequence). Trimming pared 1 base from V and 1 base from J, leaving 13 bases between. The CDR3 DNA sequence: TGCAGTGCTAGAGCTCCCGGGACTCTGAACACCGGGGAGCTGTTTTTT. It translates to CSARAPGTLNTGELFF.

This clonotype was detected ten times or more. The chain links TRBV12-3 or TRBV12-4 to TRBJ1-5, with D perhaps matching TRBD1 (5 bases). This CDR3 comprises 13 residues. V was trimmed by 2 bases and J by 6 bases, leaving 8 bases between them. The CDR3 region is CASSLQGGQPQHF. The CDR3 nucleotides are TGTGCCAGCAGTTTACAGGGCGGTCAGCCCCAGCATTTT.

The chain has TRBV27 and TRBJ2-1; TRBD2 agrees at 7 bases. With V trimmed by 4 bases and J by 4 bases, 7 bases remained unmatched. Germline lookup yields CDR1 MNHEY and CDR2 SMNVEV (reference sequence). CDR3 size: 15 residues. CDR3 sequence (DNA): TGTGCCAGCAGTTCCCGGCCTAGCGGTTACAATGAGCAGTTCTTC. Amino acids: CASSSRPSGYNEQFF.

The chain combines TRBV7-9 with TRBJ2-5; TRBD2 agrees at 13 bases. CDR3 size: 15 residues. Germline V CDR1 and CDR2: SEHNR, FQNEAQ (reference sequence). Trimming removed 4 bases from V and 3 bases from J; junction bases left unmatched: 2. The CDR3: CASSYGLAGEETQYF. DNA for the CDR3: TGTGCCAGCAGCTACGGACTAGCGGGAGAAGAGACCCAGTACTTC.

This clonotype has only a few counts. The V call is TRBV7-9, the J call TRBJ1-1, with 8 bases identical to TRBD1. The CDR3 spans 14 residues. Germline values: CDR1 SEHNR, CDR2 FQNEAQ (reference sequence). Trimming cost V 5 bases and J 4 bases; bases outside gene matches: 6. The CDR3 here is CASSSTGGGTEAFF. DNA for the CDR3: TGTGCCAGCAGCAGTACAGGGGGTGGCACTGAAGCTTTCTTT.

The table lists this clonotype with a few counts. The rearrangement links TRBV27 to TRBJ2-1; the D is unclear. The CDR3 has 14 residues. Germline assignment: CDR1 MNHEY and CDR2 SMNVEV (reference sequence). Deletions cut 3 bases from V and 4 bases from J, with 10 bases between. CDR3 amino acids: CASSFGLRYNEQFF. The CDR3 nucleotides are TGTGCCAGCAGTTTTGGGCTGCGTTACAATGAGCAGTTCTTC.

The V and J genes are TRBV28 and TRBJ1-4, with TRBD1 matching over 8 bases. Losses at the gene ends were 6 bases for V and 6 bases for J; bases not matched to a gene: 12. Germline V gives CDR1 MDHEN, CDR2 SYDVKM. This CDR3 region has 16 residues. The CDR3 is CASSPLTGGRDEKLFF. The CDR3 coding sequence is TGTGCCAGCAGCCCTCTTACAGGGGGACGGGATGAAAAACTGTTTTTT.

V is TRBV21-1 and J is TRBJ2-1; TRBD2 was called by the table and not checked on the DNA. TRBV21-1 corresponds to a pseudogene. CDR3 length equals 12 residues. CDR3 coding DNA: TGTGCCAGCAGCAAGAGGACTAATGAGCAGTTCTTC. It yields the protein CASSKRTNEQFF.

This clonotype occurred a few times. The chain carries TRBV2 and TRBJ2-3; D may be TRBD2 (5 bases). This CDR3 comprises 15 residues. Germline CDR1 SNHLY, CDR2 FYNNEI. Trimming removed 9 bases at V and 0 bases at J, with 16 bases between. The CDR3, as DNA: TGTGCCAGAAGTCCAACCCGGGATAGCACAGATACGCAGTATTTT. It is translated as CARSPTRDSTDTQYF.

This clonotype was seen a handful of times. The CDR3, as DNA: TGTGCCAGCAGCCCGGACTCGGGCACTGAAGCTTTCTTT. This encodes CASSPDSGTEAFF. J is TRBJ1-1 and V is TRBV9; D unresolved. Trimming stripped 4 bases from V and 4 bases from J, with 11 bases between. Per germline, CDR1 SGDLS and CDR2 YYNGEE. The CDR3 totals 13 residues. Full variable domain (remainder filled in from reference TRBV9 and TRBJ1-1): DSGVTQTPKHLITATGQRVTLRCSPRSGDLSVYWYQQSLDQGLQFLIQYYNGEERAKGNILERFSAQQFPDLHSELNLSSLELGDSALYFCASSPDSGTEAFFGQGTRLTVV.

J is TRBJ1-1 and V is TRBV9, with a weak D call TRBD1 (5 bases). Looked up from germline, CDR1 is SGDLS and CDR2 is YYNGEE. Trimming took 1 base from V and 3 from J, leaving 10 bases between them. The CDR3 totals 14 residues. For the CDR3, the DNA is TGTGCCAGCAGCGTATCTTGGGGGGACACTGAAGCTTTCTTT. Residues: CASSVSWGDTEAFF.

The V and J genes are TRBV15 and TRBJ2-7; D ambiguous. Trimming removed 0 bases at V and 12 bases at J, with 15 bases between. Germline V gene sequence: CDR1 LNHNV, CDR2 YYDKDF (reference sequence). The CDR3 is made up of 13 amino acids. The CDR3 loop reads CATSRDLAEVRYF. DNA of the CDR3: TGTGCCACCAGCAGAGATCTCGCGGAAGTCCGGTACTTC.

The V call is TRBV7-8, the J call TRBJ2-7; the match to TRBD2 covers 9 bases. The trim removed 6 bases at V and 5 bases at J, leaving 14 bases unmatched. Germline V gene sequence: CDR1 SGHVS, CDR2 FQNEAQ. This CDR3 comprises 16 residues. The CDR3: CASSPFGREGLHEQYF. CDR3 sequence (DNA): TGTGCCAGCAGTCCCTTTGGGCGGGAGGGCTTACACGAGCAGTACTTC. Variable domain in full (rest from reference TRBV7-8 and TRBJ2-7): GAGVSQSPRYKVAKRGQDVALRCDPISGHVSLFWYQQALGQGPEFLTYFQNEAQLDKSGLPSDRFFAERPEGSVSTLKIQRTQQEDSAVYLCASSPFGREGLHEQYFGPGTRLTVT.

This clonotype was seen only a few times. The chain carries TRBV30 and TRBJ1-4; possibly TRBD1 for D (5 bases). CDR3 size: 14 residues. Trimming removed 4 bases from V and 8 bases from J, with 17 bases in between. The germline CDR1 and CDR2 sequences are GTSNPN and SVGIG (reference sequence). Here the CDR3 DNA reads TGTGCCTGGACTATACAGGAGGTCGGGGAAAAACTGTTTTTT. The encoded protein is CAWTIQEVGEKLFF.

Only a few counts were recorded for this clonotype. The rearrangement uses TRBV28 and TRBJ2-1; 9 bases match TRBD2. CDR3 length: 15 residues. CDR1 is MDHEN, CDR2 SYDVKM, per germline. V shed 6 bases and J 4 bases; nucleotides not matched to a gene: 7. DNA for the CDR3: TGTGCCAGCAGCATTAGCGGGAGTAGGTACAATGAGCAGTTCTTC. Residues: CASSISGSRYNEQFF.

The chain joins TRBV11-1 to TRBJ2-7; 15 nucleotides match TRBD2. The CDR3 has 18 residues. Germline assignment: CDR1 SGHAT and CDR2 FQDESV (reference sequence). The trim removed 5 bases at V and 1 base at J, leaving 9 bases unmatched. In nucleotides, the CDR3 is TGTGCCAGCAGCGTGGGACTAGCGGGAGGTATTCGGTCCTACGAGCAGTACTTC. Translating it yields CASSVGLAGGIRSYEQYF.

The rearrangement links TRBV29-1 to TRBJ2-1, with 7 bases lining up with TRBD2. Germline-derived CDR1 and CDR2 are SQVTM and ANQGSEA. V trimming: 1 base; J trimming: 3 bases; junction bases outside the gene matches: 3. The CDR3 contains 14 residues. The CDR3 loop is CSVEGLAYYNEQFF. The CDR3 bases are TGCAGCGTTGAAGGACTAGCCTACTACAATGAGCAGTTCTTC.

This chain links TRBV12-3 or TRBV12-4 with TRBJ1-2; D remains ambiguous. The CDR3 is 14 residues long. V was clipped by 6 bases and J by 1 base, with 12 bases between them. CDR3 sequence reads: CASSEGFGNYGYTF. The DNA for the CDR3 is TGTGCCAGCAGCGAGGGTTTCGGTAACTATGGCTACACCTTC.

In its sample, this clonotype was seen a few times. The chain has TRBV7-6 and TRBJ2-5; 7 bases are a match to TRBD1. V shed 5 bases and J 11 bases; nucleotides not matched to a gene: 11. Germline loops: CDR1 SGHVS, CDR2 FNYEAQ. This CDR3 is built from 13 residues. CDR3 sequence reads: CASSTDRARKQYF. For the CDR3, the DNA is TGTGCCAGCAGCACTGACAGGGCCCGTAAGCAGTACTTC. The full variable domain, with the rest looked up from reference TRBV7-6 and TRBJ2-5, is GAGVSQSPRYKVTKRGQDVALRCDPISGHVSLYWYRQALGQGPEFLTYFNYEAQQDKSGLPNDRFSAERPEGSISTLTIQRTEQRDSAMYRCASSTDRARKQYFGPGTRLLVL.

The chain has TRBV28 and TRBJ1-2, with D perhaps TRBD1 (5 bases). Per germline, CDR1 MDHEN and CDR2 SYDVKM. This CDR3 region has 15 residues. V was clipped by 7 bases and J by 0 bases, with 15 bases between them. CDR3 loop: CASTGDSSSNYGYTF. CDR3 nucleotide sequence: TGTGCCAGCACCGGTGACAGTTCCTCTAACTATGGCTACACCTTC.

In its sample, this clonotype was seen a few times. The chain couples TRBV10-3 to TRBJ1-1; D might be TRBD1 (6 bases). The germline V gene encodes CDR1 ENHRY and CDR2 SYGVKD. The CDR3 runs to 14 residues. Trimming pared 2 bases from V and 0 bases from J, leaving 7 bases between. CDR3 loop: CAISETGMNTEAFF. The CDR3 DNA reads as TGTGCCATCAGTGAGACAGGGATGAACACTGAAGCTTTCTTT.